The 9 T cell receptor beta chains presented below share a single source sample, sequenced in a study of immune evolution from preneoplasia to lung adenocarcinoma. Sequenced by immunoSEQ multiplex PCR; TCRdb stores in-frame clones only, minus some. The repertoire includes 8,000 to 10,000 clones, roughly 73% of them detected once, and around 12% sits in the top ten. The sample taken for sequencing was FFPE lung adenocarcinoma in situ tissue. The receptors come from an elderly person with lung adenocarcinoma.

The chain couples TRBV7-2 to TRBJ1-1; the D gene is possibly TRBD1 (6 bases). From germline, CDR1 is SGHTA and CDR2 FQGNSA. CDR3 length: 13 residues. Between the trimmed V and J ends, which lost 5 bases and 10 bases, there was a span of 17 bases. The CDR3: CASSRENRAPAFF. The CDR3 DNA reads TGTGCCAGCAGCCGTGAGAACAGGGCGCCAGCTTTCTTT.

The rearrangement links TRBV6-6 to TRBJ1-2; D ambiguous. Trimming pared 3 bases from V and 2 bases from J, leaving 7 bases between. This CDR3 comprises 13 residues. The germline V gene has CDR1 MNHNY and CDR2 SVGAGI (reference sequence). For the CDR3, the DNA is TGTGCCAGCAGTTATCCCGGGAACTATGGCTACACCTTC. Its protein product is CASSYPGNYGYTF.

This clone was counted between two and nine times. The chain employs TRBV2 and TRBJ2-5, with 8 bases that match TRBD2. Per germline, CDR1 SNHLY and CDR2 FYNNEI. V shed 1 base and J 4 bases; nucleotides not matched to a gene: 5. This CDR3 spans 15 amino acids. CDR3 sequence reads: CASSEDGTRGETQYF. CDR3 sequence (DNA): TGTGCCAGCAGTGAAGACGGGACTAGGGGAGAGACCCAGTACTTC.

V gene TRBV4-1 combines with J gene TRBJ2-1; TRBD2 aligns across 10 bases. This CDR3 has 16 residues. The germline V gene encodes CDR1 MGHRA and CDR2 YSYEKL. J lost 7 bases, V lost 0 bases, and 6 bases had no gene match. The CDR3 coding sequence is TGCGCCAGCAGCCAAGAAGAACTAGCGGGGAAGAATGAGCAGTTCTTC. The encoded protein is CASSQEELAGKNEQFF.

J is TRBJ1-2 and V is TRBV18; a weak D match, TRBD1 (6 bases). CDR3 length equals 15 residues. With 3 bases removed from V and 4 bases from J, the gap between germline ends came to 15 bases. Germline values: CDR1 KGHSH, CDR2 LQKENI. CDR3 in DNA: TGTGCCAGCTCACCTACTAAACAGGGAAGCTATGGCTACACCTTC. Translation: CASSPTKQGSYGYTF.

The gene calls are TRBV5-4 and TRBJ2-1; 9 nucleotides match TRBD2. The CDR3 totals 15 residues. Per the germline V gene, CDR1 is SGHNT and CDR2 is YYREEE (reference sequence). J lost 4 bases, V lost 3 bases, and 5 bases had no gene match. CDR3: CASSSGGGAYNEQFF. The CDR3 nucleotides read TGTGCCAGCAGCTCGGGCGGGGGGGCTTACAATGAGCAGTTCTTC. Drawing the rest from reference TRBV5-4 and TRBJ2-1, the complete variable domain is ETGVTQSPTHLIKTRGQQVTLRCSSQSGHNTVSWYQQALGQGPQFIFQYYREEENGRGNFPPRFSGLQFPNYSSELNVNALELDDSALYLCASSSGGGAYNEQFFGPGTRLTVL.

The rearrangement joins TRBV28 to TRBJ1-2; unclear D gene. This CDR3 spans 11 amino acids. Trimming removed 6 bases from V and 8 bases from J, with 10 bases in between. From germline, CDR1 is MDHEN and CDR2 SYDVKM. The CDR3 loop reads CASSPRVGYTF. The CDR3, as DNA: TGTGCCAGCAGCCCCCGAGTCGGCTACACCTTC.

The gene calls are TRBV29-1 and TRBJ2-7; possibly TRBD2 for D (6 bases). V was shortened by 5 bases and J by 6 bases, with 17 bases between the two germline ends. The CDR3 runs 13 residues. The germline CDR1 and CDR2 sequences are SQVTM and ANQGSEA. In DNA, the CDR3 is TGCAGCGTTTCGGGGACCCGGGGGATCGAGCAGTACTTC. Encoded protein: CSVSGTRGIEQYF.

The sample holds a few counts of this clone. This rearrangement joins TRBV7-9 to TRBJ1-4; 7 bases are a match to TRBD1. CDR3 size: 14 residues. Trimming cost V 11 bases and J 4 bases; bases outside gene matches: 10. In germline, CDR1 is SEHNR, CDR2 FQNEAQ (reference sequence). The CDR3 reads CAHGSGGSNEKLFF. The CDR3 nucleotides are TGTGCCCACGGATCAGGGGGTAGTAATGAAAAACTGTTTTTT.